This T cell receptor (beta chain) was identified in a study of T cell responses to AZD1222 COVID-19 vaccine. TCRdb's copy holds only in-frame clones and misses some; the assay was immunoSEQ multiplex PCR. The table has approximately 150,000 clones, around 93% seen once. Findings and limits, study-wide: Only a handful of AZD1222 recipients, several in all, had baseline seropositivity.

The CDR3 is 13 amino acids. Trimming took 2 bases from V and 2 from J, leaving 6 bases between them. CDR1 and CDR2 (germline): SGHAT, FQNNGV. With regard to this clone: The antigen is unknown.

The specimen was peripheral blood, collected on day 0 of AZD1222 vaccination. V usage is TRBV11-2 and J usage is TRBJ1-1, with TRBD1 as a possible D gene (5 bases). This receptor was taken from an adult in good health. The CDR3 loop is CASSLQGNTEAFF. In DNA form, the CDR3 reads TGTGCCAGCAGCTTACAGGGTAACACTGAAGCTTTCTTT.